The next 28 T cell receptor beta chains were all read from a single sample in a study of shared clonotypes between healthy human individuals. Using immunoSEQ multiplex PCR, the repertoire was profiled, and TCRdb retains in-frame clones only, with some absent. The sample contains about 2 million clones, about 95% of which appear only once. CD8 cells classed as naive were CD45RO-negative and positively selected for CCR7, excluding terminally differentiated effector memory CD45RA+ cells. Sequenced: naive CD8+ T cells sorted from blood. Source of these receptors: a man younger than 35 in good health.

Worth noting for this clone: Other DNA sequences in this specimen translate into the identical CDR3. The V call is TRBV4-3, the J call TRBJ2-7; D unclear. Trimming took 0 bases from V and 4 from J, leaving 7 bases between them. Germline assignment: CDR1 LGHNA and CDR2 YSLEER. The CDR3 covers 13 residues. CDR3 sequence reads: CASSQDRGYEQYF. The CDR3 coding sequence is TGCGCCAGCAGCCAAGATCGAGGTTACGAGCAGTACTTC.

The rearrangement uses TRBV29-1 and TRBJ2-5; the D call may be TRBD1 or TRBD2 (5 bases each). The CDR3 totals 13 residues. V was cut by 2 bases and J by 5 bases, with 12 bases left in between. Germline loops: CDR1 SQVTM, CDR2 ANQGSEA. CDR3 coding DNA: TGCAGCGTTGAATGGGGGTTTGGGGAGACCCAGTACTTC. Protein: CSVEWGFGETQYF.

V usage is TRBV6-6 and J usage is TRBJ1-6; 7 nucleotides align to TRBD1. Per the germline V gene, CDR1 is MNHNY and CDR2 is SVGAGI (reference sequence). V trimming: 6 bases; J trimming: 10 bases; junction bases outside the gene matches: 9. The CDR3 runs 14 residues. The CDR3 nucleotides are TGTGCCAGCAGGTTCCCCGACAGGGACTCACCCCTCCACTTT. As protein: CASRFPDRDSPLHF.

The CDR3 protein is CAISERTGGLSPIPVNTEAFF. DNA for the CDR3: TGTGCCATCAGTGAAAGGACAGGGGGCCTAAGTCCGATCCCAGTGAACACTGAAGCTTTCTTT. This chain uses TRBV10-3 with TRBJ1-1; 11 positions match TRBD1. CDR1 is ENHRY and CDR2 is SYGVKD in the germline V gene. Germline trimming cut 3 bases from V and 0 bases from J; bases unmatched to any gene: 18. The CDR3 is 21 amino acids.

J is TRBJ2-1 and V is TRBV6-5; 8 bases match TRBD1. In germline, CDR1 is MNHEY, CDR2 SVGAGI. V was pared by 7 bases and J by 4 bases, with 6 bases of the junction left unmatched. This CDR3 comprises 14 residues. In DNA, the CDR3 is TGTGCCAGCACACCAGGGGGCGAATACAATGAGCAGTTCTTC. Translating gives CASTPGGEYNEQFF.

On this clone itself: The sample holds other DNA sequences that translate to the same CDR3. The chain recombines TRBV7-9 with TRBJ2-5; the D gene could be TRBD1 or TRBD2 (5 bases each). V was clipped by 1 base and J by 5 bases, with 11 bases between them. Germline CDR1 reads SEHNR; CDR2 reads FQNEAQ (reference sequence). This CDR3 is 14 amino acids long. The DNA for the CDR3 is TGTGCCAGCAGCTTAGAGGGAGCAGGGGAGACCCAGTACTTC. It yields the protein CASSLEGAGETQYF.

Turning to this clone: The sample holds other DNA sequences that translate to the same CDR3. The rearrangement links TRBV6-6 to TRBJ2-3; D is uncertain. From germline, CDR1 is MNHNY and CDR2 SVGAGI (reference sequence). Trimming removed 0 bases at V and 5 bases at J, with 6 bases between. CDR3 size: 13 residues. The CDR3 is CASSYSNLDTQYF. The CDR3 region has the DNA TGTGCCAGCAGTTACTCGAACTTAGATACGCAGTATTTT.

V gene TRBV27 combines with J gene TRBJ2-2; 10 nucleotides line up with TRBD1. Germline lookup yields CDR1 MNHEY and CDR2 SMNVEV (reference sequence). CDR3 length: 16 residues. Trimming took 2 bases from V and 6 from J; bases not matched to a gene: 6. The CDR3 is CASSLKVGQGAGELFF. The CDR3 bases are TGTGCCAGCAGTTTAAAAGTTGGACAGGGGGCCGGGGAGCTGTTTTTT.

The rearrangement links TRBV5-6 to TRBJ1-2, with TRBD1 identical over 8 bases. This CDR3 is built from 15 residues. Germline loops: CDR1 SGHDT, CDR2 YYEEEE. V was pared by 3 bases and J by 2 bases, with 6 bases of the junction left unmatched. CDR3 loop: CASSSTGAKNYGYTF. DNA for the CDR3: TGTGCCAGCAGCTCGACAGGGGCGAAGAACTATGGCTACACCTTC. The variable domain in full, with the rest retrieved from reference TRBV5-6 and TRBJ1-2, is DAGVTQSPTHLIKTRGQQVTLRCSPKSGHDTVSWYQQALGQGPQFIFQYYEEEERQRGNFPDRFSGHQFPNYSSELNVNALLLGDSALYLCASSSTGAKNYGYTFGSGTRLTVV.

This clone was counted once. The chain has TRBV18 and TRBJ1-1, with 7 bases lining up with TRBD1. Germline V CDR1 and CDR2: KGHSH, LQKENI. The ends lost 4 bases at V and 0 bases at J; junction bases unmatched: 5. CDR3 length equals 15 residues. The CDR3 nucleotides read TGTGCCAGCTCACGCACGGGACAGCTGAACACTGAAGCTTTCTTT. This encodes CASSRTGQLNTEAFF.

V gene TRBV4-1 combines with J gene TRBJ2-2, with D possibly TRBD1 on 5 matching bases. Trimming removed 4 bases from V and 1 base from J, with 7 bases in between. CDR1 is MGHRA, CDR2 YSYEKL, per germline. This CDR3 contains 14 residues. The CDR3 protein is CASSRTGNTGELFF. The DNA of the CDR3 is TGCGCCAGCAGCCGCACAGGGAACACCGGGGAGCTGTTTTTT.

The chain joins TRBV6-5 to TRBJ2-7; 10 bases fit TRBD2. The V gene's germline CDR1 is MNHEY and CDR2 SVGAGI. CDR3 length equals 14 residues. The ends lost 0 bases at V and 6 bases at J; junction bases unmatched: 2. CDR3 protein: CASSYSGTSAEQYF. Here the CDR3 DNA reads TGTGCCAGCAGTTACTCTGGGACTAGCGCCGAGCAGTACTTC.

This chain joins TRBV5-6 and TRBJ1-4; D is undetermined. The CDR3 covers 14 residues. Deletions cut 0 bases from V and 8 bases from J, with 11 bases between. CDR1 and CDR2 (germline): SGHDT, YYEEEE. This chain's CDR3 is CASSLEQREEKLFF. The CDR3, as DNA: TGTGCCAGCAGCTTGGAACAAAGGGAAGAAAAACTGTTTTTT.

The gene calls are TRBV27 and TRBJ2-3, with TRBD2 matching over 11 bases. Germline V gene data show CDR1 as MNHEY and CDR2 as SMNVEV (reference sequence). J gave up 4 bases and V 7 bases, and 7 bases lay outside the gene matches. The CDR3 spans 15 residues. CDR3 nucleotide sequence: TGTGCCAGCACTCATAGCGGGAGGGCCCCAGATACGCAGTATTTT. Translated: CASTHSGRAPDTQYF.

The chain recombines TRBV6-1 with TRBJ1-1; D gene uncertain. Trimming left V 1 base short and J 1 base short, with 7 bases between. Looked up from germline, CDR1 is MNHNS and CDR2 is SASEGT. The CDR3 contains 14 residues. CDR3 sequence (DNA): TGTGCCAGCAGTGAAGAGACGCGGAACACTGAAGCTTTCTTT. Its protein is CASSEETRNTEAFF.

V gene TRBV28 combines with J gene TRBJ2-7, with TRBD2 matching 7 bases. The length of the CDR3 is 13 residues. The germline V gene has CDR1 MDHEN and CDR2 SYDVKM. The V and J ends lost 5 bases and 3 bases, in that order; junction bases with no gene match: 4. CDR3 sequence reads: CASSPGEGYEQYF. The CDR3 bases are TGTGCCAGCAGTCCCGGGGAGGGCTACGAGCAGTACTTC. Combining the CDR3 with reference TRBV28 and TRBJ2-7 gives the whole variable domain DVKVTQSSRYLVKRTGEKVFLECVQDMDHENMFWYRQDPGLGLRLIYFSYDVKMKEKGDIPEGYSVSREKKERFSLILESASTNQTSMYLCASSPGEGYEQYFGPGTRLTVT.

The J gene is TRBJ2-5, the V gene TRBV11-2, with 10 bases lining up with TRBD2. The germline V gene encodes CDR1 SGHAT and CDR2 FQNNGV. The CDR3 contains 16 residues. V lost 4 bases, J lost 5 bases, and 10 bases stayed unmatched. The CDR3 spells CASSYDSGGPRETQYF. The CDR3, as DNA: TGTGCCAGCAGCTATGATAGCGGGGGGCCGCGGGAGACCCAGTACTTC.

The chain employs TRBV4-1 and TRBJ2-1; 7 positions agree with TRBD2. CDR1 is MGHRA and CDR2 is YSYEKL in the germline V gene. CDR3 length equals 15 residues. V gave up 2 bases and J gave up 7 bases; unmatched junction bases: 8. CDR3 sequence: CASSQRGDPWNEQFF. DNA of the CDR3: TGCGCCAGCAGCCAACGGGGGGACCCTTGGAATGAGCAGTTCTTC.

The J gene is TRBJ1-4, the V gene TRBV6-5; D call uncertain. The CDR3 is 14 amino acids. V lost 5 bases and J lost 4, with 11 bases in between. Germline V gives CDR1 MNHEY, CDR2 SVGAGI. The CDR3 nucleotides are TGTGCCAGCAGTCCCTCCGGATATAATGAAAAACTGTTTTTT. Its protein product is CASSPSGYNEKLFF.

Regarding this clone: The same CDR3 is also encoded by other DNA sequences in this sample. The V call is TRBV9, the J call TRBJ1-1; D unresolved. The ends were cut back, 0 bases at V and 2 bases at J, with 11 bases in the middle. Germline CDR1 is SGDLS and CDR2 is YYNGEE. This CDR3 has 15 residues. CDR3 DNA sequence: TGTGCCAGCAGCGTAGGGGCGGAATTAAACACTGAAGCTTTCTTT. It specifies CASSVGAELNTEAFF.

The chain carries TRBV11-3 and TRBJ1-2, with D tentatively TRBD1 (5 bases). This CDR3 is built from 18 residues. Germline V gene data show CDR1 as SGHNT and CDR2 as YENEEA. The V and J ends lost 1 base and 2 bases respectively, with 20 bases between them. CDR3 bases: TGTGCCAGCAGCTTAGTATCCCTCCGGGACGGCCTGAACTATGGCTACACCTTC. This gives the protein CASSLVSLRDGLNYGYTF. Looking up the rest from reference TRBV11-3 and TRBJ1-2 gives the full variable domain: EAGVVQSPRYKIIEKKQPVAFWCNPISGHNTLYWYLQNLGQGPELLIRYENEEAVDDSQLPKDRFSAERLKGVDSTLKIQPAELGDSAVYLCASSLVSLRDGLNYGYTFGSGTRLTVV.

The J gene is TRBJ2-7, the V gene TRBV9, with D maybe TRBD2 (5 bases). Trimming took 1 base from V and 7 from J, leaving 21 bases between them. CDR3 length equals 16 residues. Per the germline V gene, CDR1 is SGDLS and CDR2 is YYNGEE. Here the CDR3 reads CASSVLGSARSGEQYF. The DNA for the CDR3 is TGTGCCAGCAGCGTACTAGGCAGCGCCCGTTCGGGGGAGCAGTACTTC.

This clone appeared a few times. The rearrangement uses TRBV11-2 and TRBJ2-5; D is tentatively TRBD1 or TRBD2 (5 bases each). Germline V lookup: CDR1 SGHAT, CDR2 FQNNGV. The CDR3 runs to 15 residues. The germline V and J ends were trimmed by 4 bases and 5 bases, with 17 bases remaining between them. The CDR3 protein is CASSSPRGAPETQYF. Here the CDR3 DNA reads TGTGCCAGCAGCTCTCCTAGAGGGGCCCCCGAGACCCAGTACTTC.

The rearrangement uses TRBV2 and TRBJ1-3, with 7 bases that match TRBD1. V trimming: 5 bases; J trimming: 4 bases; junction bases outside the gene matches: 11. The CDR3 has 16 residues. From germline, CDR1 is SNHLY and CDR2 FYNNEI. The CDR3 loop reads CASSFDRELAGNTIYF. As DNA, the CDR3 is TGTGCCAGCAGTTTCGACAGGGAGTTAGCGGGAAACACCATATATTTT.

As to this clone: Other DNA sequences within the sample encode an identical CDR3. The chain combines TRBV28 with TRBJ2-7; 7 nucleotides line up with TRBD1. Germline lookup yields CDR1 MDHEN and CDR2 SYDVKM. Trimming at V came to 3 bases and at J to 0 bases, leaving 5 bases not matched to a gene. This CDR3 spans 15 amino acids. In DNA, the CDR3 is TGTGCCAGCAGTTTTGGACAGGCCAGCTCCTACGAGCAGTACTTC. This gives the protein CASSFGQASSYEQYF. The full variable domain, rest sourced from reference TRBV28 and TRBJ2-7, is DVKVTQSSRYLVKRTGEKVFLECVQDMDHENMFWYRQDPGLGLRLIYFSYDVKMKEKGDIPEGYSVSREKKERFSLILESASTNQTSMYLCASSFGQASSYEQYFGPGTRLTVT.

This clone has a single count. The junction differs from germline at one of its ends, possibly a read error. CDR3 region: CASSQSAPGQDTQYF. CDR3 nucleotide sequence: TGCGCCAGCAGTCAATCGGCACCCGGGCAAGATACCCAGTACTTC. The chain employs TRBV23-1 and TRBJ2-5; D ambiguous. TRBV23-1 is an ORF, with its function uncertain. The CDR3 extends over 15 amino acids.

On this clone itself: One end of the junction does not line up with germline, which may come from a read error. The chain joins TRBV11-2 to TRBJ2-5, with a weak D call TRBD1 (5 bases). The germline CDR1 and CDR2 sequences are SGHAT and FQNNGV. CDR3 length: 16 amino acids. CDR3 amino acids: CASSLGPGSIREAQYF. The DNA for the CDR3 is TGTGCCAGCAGCTTAGGTCCAGGGTCCATTAGAGAGGCCCAGTACTTC.

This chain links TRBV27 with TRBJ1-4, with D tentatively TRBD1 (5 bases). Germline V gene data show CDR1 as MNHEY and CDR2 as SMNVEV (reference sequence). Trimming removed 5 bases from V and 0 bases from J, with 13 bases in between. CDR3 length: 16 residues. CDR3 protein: CASSPRLGATNEKLFF. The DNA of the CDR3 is TGTGCCAGCAGTCCCCGGTTAGGGGCAACTAATGAAAAACTGTTTTTT.